One sample yielded the 3 T cell receptor beta chains listed below, sequenced in a study of T cells in localized non-small cell lung cancer. Using immunoSEQ multiplex PCR, the repertoire was profiled, and TCRdb retains in-frame clones only, with some absent. The sample has more than 5,000 clones; around 40% are singletons. The sample in question was lung tumor tissue, obtained before any cancer treatment. Receptors originate from a man aged 35 to 70 with stage III lung adenocarcinoma.

Only one count was recorded for this clone. The CDR3 nucleotides are TGTGCCAGCTCTACAGAGGAGGGTGAAGCTTTCTTT. Translation gives CASSTEEGEAFF. This sequence joins TRBV18 and TRBJ1-1; no definite D call. Trimming removed 6 bases at V and 7 bases at J, with 12 bases between. The germline V gene has CDR1 KGHSH and CDR2 LQKENI. This CDR3 contains 12 residues.

This chain links TRBV5-1 with TRBJ1-1; D may be TRBD1 (5 bases). V lost 6 bases to trimming and J lost 1 base, with 16 bases between them. Per the germline V gene, CDR1 is SGHRS and CDR2 is YFSETQ. CDR3 length: 15 amino acids. The CDR3, as DNA: TGCGCCAGCATCCCCGAGAACAGGCCGAACACTGAAGCTTTCTTT. Encoded protein: CASIPENRPNTEAFF. The full variable domain, its missing parts supplied by reference TRBV5-1 and TRBJ1-1, is KAGVTQTPRYLIKTRGQQVTLSCSPISGHRSVSWYQQTPGQGLQFLFEYFSETQRNKGNFPGRFSGRQFSNSRSEMNVSTLELGDSALYLCASIPENRPNTEAFFGQGTRLTVV.

This clone was detected only a few times. The V and J genes are TRBV6-7 and TRBJ2-3; 8 bases map to TRBD2. TRBV6-7 falls under the ORF class, with uncertain function. The CDR3 is made up of 18 amino acids. Trimming cost V 2 bases and J 0 bases; bases outside gene matches: 10. CDR3 residues: CASSYGGLAGYSTDTQYF. The CDR3, as DNA: TGTGCCAGCAGTTACGGGGGCCTAGCGGGTTATAGCACAGATACGCAGTATTTT.